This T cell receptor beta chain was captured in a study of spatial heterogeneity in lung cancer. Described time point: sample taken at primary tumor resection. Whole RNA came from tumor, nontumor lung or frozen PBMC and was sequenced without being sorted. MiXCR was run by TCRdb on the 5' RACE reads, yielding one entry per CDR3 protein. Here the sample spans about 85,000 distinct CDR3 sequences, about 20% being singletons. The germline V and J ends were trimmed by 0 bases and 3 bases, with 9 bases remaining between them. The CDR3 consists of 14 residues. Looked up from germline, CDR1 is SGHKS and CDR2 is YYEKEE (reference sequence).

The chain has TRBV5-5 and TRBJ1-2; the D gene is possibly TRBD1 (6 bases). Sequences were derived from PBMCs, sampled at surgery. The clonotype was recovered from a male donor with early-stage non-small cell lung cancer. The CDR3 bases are TGTGCCAGCAGCTTGGGGCAGGGGTACTATGGCTACACCTTC. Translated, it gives CASSLGQGYYGYTF.